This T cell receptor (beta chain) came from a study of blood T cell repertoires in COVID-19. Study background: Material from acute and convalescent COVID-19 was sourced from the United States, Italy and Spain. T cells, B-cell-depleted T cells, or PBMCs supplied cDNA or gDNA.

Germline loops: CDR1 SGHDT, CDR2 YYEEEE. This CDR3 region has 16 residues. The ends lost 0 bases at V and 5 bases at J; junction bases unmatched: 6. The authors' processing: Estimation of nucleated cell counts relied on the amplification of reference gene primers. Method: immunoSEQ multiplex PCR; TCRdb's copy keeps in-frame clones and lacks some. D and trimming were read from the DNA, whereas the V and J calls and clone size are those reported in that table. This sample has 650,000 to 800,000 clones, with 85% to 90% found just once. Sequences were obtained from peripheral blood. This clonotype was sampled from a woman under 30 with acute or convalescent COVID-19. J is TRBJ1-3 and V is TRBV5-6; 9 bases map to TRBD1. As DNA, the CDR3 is TGTGCCAGCAGCTTGGCGGGACAGGGCCGTCGAAACACCATATATTTT. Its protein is CASSLAGQGRRNTIYF. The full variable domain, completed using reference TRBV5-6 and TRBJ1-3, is DAGVTQSPTHLIKTRGQQVTLRCSPKSGHDTVSWYQQALGQGPQFIFQYYEEEERQRGNFPDRFSGHQFPNYSSELNVNALLLGDSALYLCASSLAGQGRRNTIYFGEGSWLTVV.